This passage covers 10 T cell receptor beta chains from one sample sequenced in a study of early T cells in non-severe SARS-CoV-2 infection. One entry per CDR3 protein results from TCRdb running MiXCR on the 5' RACE reads. Of under 25,000 distinct CDR3 sequences listed, around 4.2% are singletons. Sequencing was carried out using whole blood. The origin of the receptors is an adult who was a healthcare worker with PCR-confirmed SARS-CoV-2 infection or an uninfected control (not recorded which).

This clonotype has only a few counts. Here the CDR3 DNA reads TGTGCCAGCAGCTTACTCTCCACAGATACGCAGTATTTT. Translating it yields CASSLLSTDTQYF. This rearrangement joins TRBV7-9 to TRBJ2-3; no clear D gene. Germline CDR1 reads SEHNR; CDR2 reads FQNEAQ (reference sequence). The CDR3 consists of 13 residues. V was cut by 2 bases and J by 2 bases, with 5 bases left in between.

This clonotype was observed at least ten times. This sequence joins TRBV4-3 and TRBJ2-1, with D possibly being TRBD1 (6 bases). CDR1 is LGHNA, CDR2 YSLEER, per germline. The CDR3 sequence is 16 residues long. Trimming removed 1 base at V and 4 bases at J, with 14 bases between. The CDR3 reads CASSQGRTEPYNEQFF. The CDR3 DNA reads as TGCGCCAGCAGCCAAGGTAGGACAGAACCTTACAATGAGCAGTTCTTC.

This clonotype was counted ten times or more. The rearrangement links TRBV5-1 to TRBJ2-7, with a weak D call TRBD1 (6 bases). Trimming removed 5 bases from V and 0 bases from J, with 12 bases in between. This CDR3 is built from 14 residues. In germline, CDR1 is SGHRS, CDR2 YFSETQ. The CDR3 is CASRPTGFSYEQYF. The CDR3 DNA sequence: TGCGCCAGCAGACCGACAGGATTCTCCTACGAGCAGTACTTC.

This clonotype was seen a few times. The chain combines TRBV18 with TRBJ1-4, with TRBD1 as a possible D gene (5 bases). Trimming removed 6 bases from V and 7 bases from J, with 15 bases in between. CDR3 length: 14 amino acids. CDR1 and CDR2 from the germline V gene are KGHSH and LQKENI. CDR3 amino acids: CASSAGPRGEKLFF. CDR3 nucleotide sequence: TGTGCCAGCTCGGCCGGGCCGAGGGGTGAAAAACTGTTTTTT.

This clonotype was found many times. V is TRBV9 and J is TRBJ2-3; D is perhaps TRBD1 or TRBD2 (6 bases each). This CDR3 is 14 amino acids long. The ends were cut back, 4 bases at V and 6 bases at J, with 15 bases in the middle. Germline V gene data show CDR1 as SGDLS and CDR2 as YYNGEE. CDR3 DNA sequence: TGTGCCAGCAGCAAAAGGGGGGCAGGCGATACGCAGTATTTT. Amino acid sequence: CASSKRGAGDTQYF.

This clonotype qualifies as medium-sized. This chain uses TRBV7-2 with TRBJ2-2; possibly TRBD1 for D (6 bases). Trimming pared 3 bases from V and 0 bases from J, leaving 11 bases between. Germline loops: CDR1 SGHTA, CDR2 FQGNSA. CDR3 length: 16 amino acids. CDR3: CASSFPGAPNTGELFF. CDR3 in DNA: TGTGCCAGCAGCTTCCCAGGGGCACCGAACACCGGGGAGCTGTTTTTT.

This clonotype was detected ten times or more. The CDR3 DNA sequence: TGCAGTGCTAGTAGTCGCCCCGGGGACTCTTATAGCAATCAGCCCCAGCATTTT. Its protein is CSASSRPGDSYSNQPQHF. This rearrangement joins TRBV20-1 to TRBJ1-5; TRBD1 is a possible D gene (5 bases). Germline loops: CDR1 DFQATT, CDR2 SNEGSKA (reference sequence). V was pared by 3 bases and J by 0 bases, with 21 bases between. The CDR3 loop spans 18 amino acids.

This sequence joins TRBV20-1 and TRBJ1-2, with D unclear. With 2 bases removed from V and 5 bases from J, the gap between germline ends came to 6 bases. This CDR3 comprises 11 residues. Germline V gene lookup returns CDR1 DFQATT and CDR2 SNEGSKA (reference sequence). The CDR3 DNA sequence: TGCAGTGCTAGATTGGGGTATGGCTACACCTTC. Translation: CSARLGYGYTF.

The sample holds many counts of this clonotype. The chain employs TRBV6-1 and TRBJ2-3, with 12 positions matching TRBD2. V trimming: 5 bases; J trimming: 6 bases; junction bases outside the gene matches: 6. The germline gives CDR1 MNHNS, CDR2 SASEGT. The CDR3 sequence is 15 residues long. CDR3: CASSPSSGGADTQYF. As DNA, the CDR3 is TGTGCCAGCAGTCCTTCTAGCGGGGGGGCCGATACGCAGTATTTT.

This clonotype was seen repeatedly, ten times or more. CDR3 nucleotides: TGCGCCAGCAGCCAAGTGTGGGGGGCCGGGGAGCTGTTTTTT. Amino acid sequence: CASSQVWGAGELFF. The chain links TRBV4-3 to TRBJ2-2, with D maybe TRBD2 (6 bases). The V and J ends lost 1 base and 6 bases respectively, with 9 bases between them. Germline values: CDR1 LGHNA, CDR2 YSLEER. The CDR3 is 14 residues long.